This TCR beta chain came from a study of T cell changes during pregnancy in multiple sclerosis. This CDR3 has 13 residues. Germline CDR1 reads SNHLY; CDR2 reads FYNNEI. Deletions cut 6 bases from V and 6 bases from J, with 13 bases between. The method was immunoSEQ multiplex PCR; TCRdb's version includes in-frame clones alone and lacks a portion of them. Here the sample spans under 100,000 clones, approximately 89% being singletons. Sequences were derived from peripheral blood, sampled in the first trimester of pregnancy. This chain links TRBV2 with TRBJ2-3; perhaps TRBD2 as D (6 bases). This receptor was identified in a female donor in good health, enrolled as a control in a pregnancy study. Here the CDR3 DNA reads TGTGCCAGCAGCTCGGGACTTGGCGATACGCAGTATTTT. Its translation is CASSSGLGDTQYF.